The sample holds one count of the clone carrying this TCR beta chain. Its antigen is undetermined. Receiving focal radiation plus CTLA-4 blockade with ipilimumab were patients who had chemo-refractory metastatic non-small-cell lung cancer. This entry is derived from a study of radiotherapy plus CTLA-4 blockade in lung cancer. Study at large: Among all patients, around 18% showed objective responses, while about 30% had disease control.

The CDR3 extends over 13 amino acids. V shed 8 bases and J shed 4 bases, with 9 bases lying between them. Germline CDR1 MNHEY, CDR2 SVGAGI. Study outcomes and limitations: Increased serum interferon-beta after radiation also reportedly predicted response strongly. After radiotherapy and ipilimumab, tumor-derived clones expanded in peripheral blood.

The assay was immunoSEQ multiplex PCR, and TCRdb's table has in-frame clones only and misses some. The table records 40,000 or so clones, about 73% of them present only once. Here the sequenced sample was peripheral blood, taken from a patient treated with radiotherapy plus ipilimumab. This chain connects TRBV6-5 to TRBJ1-6; perhaps TRBD1 as D (5 bases). This receptor was taken from a human donor with non-small cell lung cancer who had stable disease on radiotherapy plus ipilimumab. CDR3 sequence (DNA): TGTGCCAGCGGGGACCAATATAATTCACCCCTCCACTTT. Translation: CASGDQYNSPLHF.